A selection of T cell receptor beta chains follows, all from one sample in a study of neurological immune-mediated disorders. TCRdb reprocessed the 5' RACE reads with MiXCR, giving one entry per CDR3 protein. The profile covers around 50,000 distinct CDR3 sequences, with around 13% appearing a single time and roughly 4.3% taken by the ten largest. The sequencing sample was made of PBMCs. These receptors originate from a male donor with HTLV-1-associated myelopathy (HAM/TSP). CDR3s include the opening cysteine and the closing phenylalanine or tryptophan. D genes are given only for firm matches. A row's size may be missing; if present it is once, few, many or a size class.

TRBV6-2/TRBV6-3	many	NA	TRBJ2-1	CASSNFNEQFF	TGTGCCAGCAGTAACTTTAATGAGCAGTTCTTC
TRBV12-3/TRBV12-4	many	TRBD2	TRBJ2-1	CASTSYPPGGLYNEQFF	TGTGCCAGCACTTCCTACCCCCCGGGGGGGCTCTACAATGAGCAGTTCTTC
TRBV5-1	many	NA	TRBJ1-1	CASSPDAEDPWRTEAFF	TGCGCCAGCAGCCCCGATGCAGAAGACCCCTGGAGAACTGAAGCTTTCTTT
TRBV29-1	many	NA	TRBJ2-1	CSGGEDEQFF	TGCAGCGGCGGGGAGGATGAGCAGTTCTTC
TRBV5-1	many	NA	TRBJ1-6	CASSWGPSGNSPLHF	TGCGCCAGCAGCTGGGGTCCGAGCGGGAATTCACCCCTCCACTTT
TRBV5-1	many	TRBD1	TRBJ1-6	CASSLQGTGVNSPLHF	TGCGCCAGCAGCTTGCAAGGGACAGGGGTCAATTCACCCCTCCACTTT
TRBV5-1	many	TRBD2	TRBJ2-1	CASSPGLAGAGYNEQFF	TGCGCCAGCAGCCCCGGACTAGCGGGGGCCGGTTACAATGAGCAGTTCTTC
TRBV20-1	many	NA	TRBJ1-1	CSASPVWRGNTEAFF	TGCAGTGCTAGCCCCGTGTGGCGGGGGAACACTGAAGCTTTCTTT
TRBV10-3	once	NA	TRBJ2-1	CAIVGQGGPSGDEQFF	TGTGCCATCGTGGGTCAGGGTGGCCCTAGTGGGGATGAGCAGTTCTTC
TRBV20-1	many	TRBD2	TRBJ2-1	CSASGGLAGGKQFF	TGCAGTGCTAGTGGGGGACTAGCGGGGGGTAAGCAGTTCTTC
TRBV20-1	NA	NA	TRBJ2-7	CSVTRTYEQYF	TGCAGTGTAACAAGAACCTACGAGCAGTACTTC
TRBV15	many	NA	TRBJ2-4	CATSREASTKNIQYF	TGTGCCACCAGCAGAGAGGCATCCACTAAAAACATTCAGTACTTC
TRBV20-1	NA	NA	TRBJ2-7	CSASPTTGTTYEQYF	TGCAGTGCTAGCCCAACAACCGGGACCACCTACGAGCAGTACTTC
TRBV20-1	many	TRBD1	TRBJ1-2	CSARDSFSRGYTF	TGCAGTGCTCGGGACAGCTTCTCCCGTGGCTACACCTTC
TRBV18	few	NA	TRBJ2-2	CASSPRGRYTGELFF	TGTGCCAGCTCACCACGGGGACGGTACACCGGGGAGCTGTTTTTT
TRBV20-1	many	TRBD1	TRBJ1-5	CSARARGANQPQHF	TGCAGTGCTAGAGCCAGGGGGGCCAATCAGCCCCAGCATTTT
TRBV5-1	many	NA	TRBJ1-5	CASSHRRREAERSNQPQHF	TGCGCCAGCAGCCACCGGCGGAGGGAGGCGGAACGGAGCAATCAGCCCCAGCATTTT
TRBV20-1	many	NA	TRBJ2-2	CSAPYREGTGELFF	TGCAGTGCTCCCTACAGGGAGGGCACCGGGGAGCTGTTTTTT
TRBV7-2	many	NA	TRBJ2-4	CASSLGVIAKNIQYF	TGTGCCAGCAGCTTAGGGGTGATAGCCAAAAACATTCAGTACTTC
TRBV5-1	NA	NA	TRBJ1-2	CTSSFFQGKGYTF	TGCACCAGCAGCTTTTTTCAGGGGAAAGGCTACACCTTC
TRBV7-2	many	NA	TRBJ1-3	CASSFTSPSSGNTIYF	TGTGCCAGCAGCTTCACCTCGCCCAGCTCTGGAAACACCATATATTTT
TRBV11-2	many	NA	TRBJ2-1	CASSFGGLNEQFF	TGTGCCAGCAGCTTTGGGGGCCTCAATGAGCAGTTCTTC
TRBV7-9	many	NA	TRBJ2-3	CASSSRGIFTDTQYF	TGTGCCAGCAGCTCCCGGGGGATATTCACAGATACGCAGTATTTT
TRBV7-2	once	TRBD2	TRBJ2-3	CASSPRTSGGLDTQYF	TGTGCCAGCAGCCCGAGGACTAGCGGGGGTTTAGATACGCAGTATTTT
TRBV20-1	many	NA	TRBJ1-5	CSATGSSNQPQHF	TGCAGTGCTACAGGGTCGAGCAATCAGCCCCAGCATTTT
TRBV5-1	many	TRBD2	TRBJ2-1	CASSWGLAGGPYNEQFF	TGCGCCAGCAGCTGGGGACTAGCGGGGGGGCCCTACAATGAGCAGTTCTTC
TRBV5-1	NA	NA	TRBJ2-2	CASSLLGGANTGELFF	TGCGCCAGCAGCTTGCTTGGAGGGGCGAACACCGGGGAGCTGTTTTTT